The 17 T cell receptor beta chains below were found in one sample sequenced in a study of blood T cell repertoires in COVID-19. The repertoire was sequenced with immunoSEQ multiplex PCR; TCRdb's copy has only in-frame clones and lacks some. The profile shows around 230,000 clones, approximately 83% of them singletons. Sequenced sample: peripheral blood. Every receptor here comes from a woman of 80 years or more with acute or convalescent COVID-19.

The gene calls are TRBV6-1 and TRBJ2-3; unclear D gene. Germline CDR1 MNHNS, CDR2 SASEGT. Trimming pared 1 base from V and 4 bases from J, leaving 9 bases between. The CDR3 is 14 amino acids. CDR3 sequence reads: CASSEGAVSDTQYF. The CDR3 bases are TGTGCCAGCAGTGAAGGAGCCGTATCAGATACGCAGTATTTT.

The chain uses TRBV15 and TRBJ1-5; weak D call: TRBD1 (5 bases). Trimming took off 1 base at V and 1 base at J, with 8 bases between the two ends. The CDR3 has 15 residues. Germline assignment: CDR1 LNHNV and CDR2 YYDKDF (reference sequence). CDR3 sequence reads: CATSRGRVSNQPQHF. Here the CDR3 DNA reads TGTGCCACCAGCAGAGGCAGGGTCAGCAATCAGCCCCAGCATTTT.

The rearrangement joins TRBV29-1 to TRBJ2-5; 8 bases align to TRBD2. CDR3 length: 12 residues. J was trimmed by 5 bases and V by 5 bases; bases with no gene match: 4. The germline gives CDR1 SQVTM, CDR2 ANQGSEA. DNA of the CDR3: TGCAGCGTTAGCGGGGGAGGCGAGACCCAGTACTTC. It specifies CSVSGGGETQYF.

This clone showed up just once. The V gene is TRBV7-3, the J gene TRBJ2-1, with 11 bases that match TRBD1. The CDR3 is made up of 16 amino acids. Germline CDR1 reads SGHTA; CDR2 reads FQGTGA. The trim removed 4 bases at V and 7 bases at J, leaving 9 bases unmatched. CDR3 loop: CASSSHGQGARNEQFF. CDR3 DNA: TGTGCCAGCAGCTCTCACGGACAGGGGGCGAGAAATGAGCAGTTCTTC.

This rearrangement joins TRBV4-1 to TRBJ1-6; D gene uncertain. This CDR3 contains 14 residues. The ends were cut back, 3 bases at V and 10 bases at J, with 13 bases in the middle. The germline V gene encodes CDR1 MGHRA and CDR2 YSYEKL. CDR3 nucleotides: TGCGCCAGCAGCCAGGAAATAGCAAACTCACCCCTCCACTTT. This encodes CASSQEIANSPLHF.

The chain joins TRBV15 to TRBJ2-3, with TRBD2 identical over 8 bases. The germline gives CDR1 LNHNV, CDR2 YYDKDF (reference sequence). Trimming at V came to 0 bases and at J to 9 bases, leaving 2 bases not matched to a gene. The CDR3 is made up of 13 amino acids. The CDR3 DNA reads as TGTGCCACCAGCAGAGATCGGGGGGGGACGCAGTATTTT. Translation gives CATSRDRGGTQYF.

The CDR3: CASSPTGLAGYNEQFF. CDR3 sequence (DNA): TGTGCCAGCAGCCCGACGGGGTTAGCGGGGTACAATGAGCAGTTCTTC. This rearrangement joins TRBV27 to TRBJ2-1, with 8 bases fitting TRBD2. Trimming took 6 bases from V and 4 from J; bases not matched to a gene: 11. The CDR3 length is 16 residues. From germline, CDR1 is MNHEY and CDR2 SMNVEV (reference sequence).

The V call is TRBV29-1, the J call TRBJ2-1, with 9 bases identical to TRBD1. Germline-derived CDR1 and CDR2 are SQVTM and ANQGSEA. The CDR3 consists of 13 residues. J lost 2 bases, V lost 6 bases, and 2 bases had no gene match. Written as DNA, the CDR3 is TGCAGCGTGAGGGACAGGGCCTACAATGAGCAGTTCTTC. Residues: CSVRDRAYNEQFF.

The rearrangement joins TRBV9 to TRBJ2-2; 7 bases line up with TRBD1. Trimming removed 4 bases from V and 0 bases from J; junction bases left unmatched: 6. Germline V gives CDR1 SGDLS, CDR2 YYNGEE. This CDR3 is built from 16 residues. The CDR3 is CASSPRQGSNTGELFF. CDR3 nucleotide sequence: TGTGCCAGCAGCCCCCGACAGGGATCGAACACCGGGGAGCTGTTTTTT.

CDR3 nucleotide sequence: TGCGCCAGCAGCCCCAATACAGGGGGCAATTCACCCCTCCACTTT. This codes for CASSPNTGGNSPLHF. The chain recombines TRBV5-1 with TRBJ1-6, with 9 bases lining up with TRBD1. CDR3 length equals 15 residues. CDR1 is SGHRS and CDR2 is YFSETQ in the germline V gene. Germline trimming cut 4 bases from V and 7 bases from J; bases unmatched to any gene: 6. The full variable domain, with the rest looked up from reference TRBV5-1 and TRBJ1-6, is KAGVTQTPRYLIKTRGQQVTLSCSPISGHRSVSWYQQTPGQGLQFLFEYFSETQRNKGNFPGRFSGRQFSNSRSEMNVSTLELGDSALYLCASSPNTGGNSPLHFGNGTRLTVT.

The rearrangement joins TRBV3-1 (or the pseudogene TRBV3-2) to TRBJ2-7; 7 nucleotides line up with TRBD2. With 4 bases clipped from V and 3 bases from J, the junction kept 6 bases outside the gene matches. Germline V lookup: CDR1 LGHDT, CDR2 YNNKEL (reference sequence). This CDR3 region has 14 residues. CDR3 sequence: CASSRKAGIYEQYF. CDR3 DNA: TGTGCCAGCAGCCGAAAAGCGGGGATCTACGAGCAGTACTTC.

The chain has TRBV7-3 and TRBJ2-1, with TRBD1 matching 7 bases. Per germline, CDR1 SGHTA and CDR2 FQGTGA. The CDR3 length is 13 residues. Trimming cost V 4 bases and J 7 bases; bases outside gene matches: 4. The DNA of the CDR3 is TGTGCCAGCAGCTCCTCGACAGGGAATGAGCAGTTCTTC. This sequence encodes CASSSSTGNEQFF.

CDR3 nucleotides: TGTGCCAGCAGTTTTGCGGGATTGGGGGAGACCCAGTACTTC. This encodes CASSFAGLGETQYF. V usage is TRBV28 and J usage is TRBJ2-5; possible D gene TRBD2, 6 bases. The germline V gene has CDR1 MDHEN and CDR2 SYDVKM. Trimming shortened V by 3 bases and J by 5 bases, and 13 bases separated the two germline ends. The CDR3 contains 14 residues.

This clone was counted only a few times. The V gene is TRBV18, the J gene TRBJ1-2, with D uncertain. Trimming pared 2 bases from V and 4 bases from J, leaving 8 bases between. Germline lookup yields CDR1 KGHSH and CDR2 LQKENI. CDR3 size: 13 residues. For the CDR3, the DNA is TGTGCCAGCTCACCAGAGGGCTCCTATGGCTACACCTTC. Translating it yields CASSPEGSYGYTF.

The chain uses TRBV5-1 and TRBJ1-5; a weak D match, TRBD1 (6 bases). Germline CDR1 and CDR2: SGHRS and YFSETQ. This CDR3 has 17 residues. V dropped 0 bases and J dropped 0 bases, with 13 bases sitting between them. This chain's CDR3 is CASSLAGTHISNQPQHF. CDR3 in DNA: TGCGCCAGCAGCTTGGCCGGGACACACATTAGCAATCAGCCCCAGCATTTT.

The V and J genes are TRBV6-5 and TRBJ2-7, with D maybe TRBD1 (6 bases). From germline, CDR1 is MNHEY and CDR2 SVGAGI. Trimming removed 7 bases from V and 2 bases from J, with 12 bases in between. The CDR3 extends over 13 amino acids. The CDR3 nucleotides read TGTGCCAGCACTACCGGACAGCCCTACGAGCAGTACTTC. This translates into CASTTGQPYEQYF.

The chain uses TRBV18 and TRBJ2-3, with 12 bases fitting TRBD2. Germline CDR1 KGHSH, CDR2 LQKENI. The CDR3 runs 17 residues. The V and J ends lost 2 bases and 2 bases, in that order; junction bases with no gene match: 5. CDR3 residues: CASSPTRLAGATDTQYF. For the CDR3, the DNA is TGTGCCAGCTCACCAACGAGACTAGCGGGGGCCACAGATACGCAGTATTTT.